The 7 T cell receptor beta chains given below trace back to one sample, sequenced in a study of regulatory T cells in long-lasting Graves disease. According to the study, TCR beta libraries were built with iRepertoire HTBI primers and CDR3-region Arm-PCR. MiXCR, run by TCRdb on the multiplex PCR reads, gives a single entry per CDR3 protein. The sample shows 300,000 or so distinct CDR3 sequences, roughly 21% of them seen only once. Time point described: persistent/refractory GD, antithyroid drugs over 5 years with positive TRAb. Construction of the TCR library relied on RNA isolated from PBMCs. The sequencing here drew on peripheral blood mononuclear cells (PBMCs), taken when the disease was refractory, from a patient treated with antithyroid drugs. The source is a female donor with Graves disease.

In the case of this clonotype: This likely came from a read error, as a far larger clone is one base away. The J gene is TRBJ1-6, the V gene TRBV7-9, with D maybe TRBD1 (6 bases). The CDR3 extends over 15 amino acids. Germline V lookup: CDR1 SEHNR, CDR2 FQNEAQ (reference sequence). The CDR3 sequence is CASNLVGQNNSPLHF. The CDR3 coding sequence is TGTGCCAGCAACTTAGTAGGACAGAATAATTCACCCCTCCACTTT. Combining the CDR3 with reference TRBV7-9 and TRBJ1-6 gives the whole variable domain DTGVSQNPRHKITKRGQNVTFRCDPISEHNRLYWYRQTLGQGPEFLTYFQNEAQLEKSRLLSDRFSAERPKGSFSTLEIQRTEQGDSAMYLCASNLVGQNNSPLHFGNGTRLTVT.

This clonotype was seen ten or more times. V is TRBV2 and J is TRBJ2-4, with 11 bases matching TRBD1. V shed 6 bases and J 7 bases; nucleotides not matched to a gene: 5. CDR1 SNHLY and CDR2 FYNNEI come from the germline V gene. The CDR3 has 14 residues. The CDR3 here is CASRAGTGGNIQYF. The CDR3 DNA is TGTGCCAGCAGGGCAGGGACAGGGGGGAACATTCAGTACTTC.

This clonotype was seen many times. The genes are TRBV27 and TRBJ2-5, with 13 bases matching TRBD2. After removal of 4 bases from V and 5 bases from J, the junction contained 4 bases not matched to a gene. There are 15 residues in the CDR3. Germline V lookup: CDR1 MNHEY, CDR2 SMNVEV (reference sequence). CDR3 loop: CASSSTSGRPETQYF. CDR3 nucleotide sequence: TGTGCCAGCAGTTCGACTAGCGGGAGGCCGGAGACCCAGTACTTC.

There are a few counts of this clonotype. CDR3 amino acids: CASSSVLWNYGYTF. The CDR3 region has the DNA TGTGCCAGCAGTTCCGTCCTATGGAACTATGGCTACACCTTC. The chain is built from TRBV27 and TRBJ1-2; D not resolved. V was cut by 4 bases and J by 2 bases, with 11 bases left in between. CDR1 and CDR2 from the germline V gene are MNHEY and SMNVEV (reference sequence). The CDR3 has 14 amino acids.

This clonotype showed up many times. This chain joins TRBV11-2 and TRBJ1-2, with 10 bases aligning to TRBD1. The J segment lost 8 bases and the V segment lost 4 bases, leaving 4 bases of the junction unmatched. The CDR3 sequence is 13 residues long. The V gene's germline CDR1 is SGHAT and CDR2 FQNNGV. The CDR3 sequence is CASSSTGGAGYTF. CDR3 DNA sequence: TGTGCCAGCAGCTCGACAGGGGGCGCAGGCTACACCTTC.

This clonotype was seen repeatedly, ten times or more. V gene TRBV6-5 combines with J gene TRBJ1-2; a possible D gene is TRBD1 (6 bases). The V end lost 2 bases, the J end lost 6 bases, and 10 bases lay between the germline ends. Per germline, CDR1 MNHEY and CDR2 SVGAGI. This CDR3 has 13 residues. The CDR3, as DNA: TGTGCCAGCAGTTACCGCGGACAGCATGGCTACACCTTC. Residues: CASSYRGQHGYTF.

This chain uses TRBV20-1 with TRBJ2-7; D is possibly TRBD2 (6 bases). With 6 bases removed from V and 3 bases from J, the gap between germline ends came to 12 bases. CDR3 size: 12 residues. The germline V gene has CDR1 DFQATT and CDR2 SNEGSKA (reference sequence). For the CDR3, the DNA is TGCAGTGCCGAACGGGACTTCTACGAGCAGTACTTC. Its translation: CSAERDFYEQYF.